This TCR beta chain was sequenced during a study of memory CD4+ T cells and cytomegalovirus serostatus. Study-level information: Donors were healthy Belgian adults, 10 or so CMV seropositive and about 24 seronegative.

To note about this clone: No antigen is known for it.

Findings and caveats of the study: Repertoires predicted CMV serostatus with median bootstrapped AUC of about 0.96. The CMV-associated TCR signature appears largely within the CD4+ memory repertoire.

V shed 2 bases and J shed 13 bases, with 14 bases lying between them. The germline V gene has CDR1 SEHNR and CDR2 FQNEAQ (reference sequence). The CDR3 covers 13 residues. The sort gate was single viable CD3+CD4+CD8-CD45RO+ cells for memory CD4+ T cells. Repertoires were generated with immunoSEQ multiplex PCR, while TCRdb's copy carries only in-frame clones and drops some. The table lists 55,000 to 80,000 clones, 76% of them singletons. This sequence joins TRBV7-9 and TRBJ2-2; no clear D. The sequenced sample was memory CD4+ T cells from blood. This TCR came from an adult in good health and CMV-seropositive. CDR3 protein: CASSLSQPVGLFF. CDR3 nucleotide sequence: TGTGCCAGCAGCTTATCTCAGCCAGTTGGGCTGTTTTTT.